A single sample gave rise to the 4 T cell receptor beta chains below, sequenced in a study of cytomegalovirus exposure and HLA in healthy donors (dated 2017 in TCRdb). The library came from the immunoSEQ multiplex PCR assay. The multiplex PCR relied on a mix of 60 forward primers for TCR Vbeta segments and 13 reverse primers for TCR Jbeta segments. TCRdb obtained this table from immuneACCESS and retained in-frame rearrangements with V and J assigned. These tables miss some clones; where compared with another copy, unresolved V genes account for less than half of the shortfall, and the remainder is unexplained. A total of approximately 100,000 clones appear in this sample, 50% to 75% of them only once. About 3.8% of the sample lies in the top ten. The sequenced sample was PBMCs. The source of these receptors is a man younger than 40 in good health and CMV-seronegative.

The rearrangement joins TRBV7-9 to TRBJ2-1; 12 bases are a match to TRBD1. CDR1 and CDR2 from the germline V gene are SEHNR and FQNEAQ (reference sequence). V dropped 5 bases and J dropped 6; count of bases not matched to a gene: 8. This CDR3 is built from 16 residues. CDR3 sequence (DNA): TGTGCCAGCAGCCAGCCGGGACAGGGGGCCCTCAATGAGCAGTTCTTC. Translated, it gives CASSQPGQGALNEQFF.

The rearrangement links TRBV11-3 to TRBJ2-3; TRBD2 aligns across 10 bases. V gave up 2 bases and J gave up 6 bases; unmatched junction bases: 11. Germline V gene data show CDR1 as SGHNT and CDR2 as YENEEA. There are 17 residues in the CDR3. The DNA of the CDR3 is TGTGCCAGCAGCTTATGGGTAGCGGGGGGTACCTTCGATACGCAGTATTTT. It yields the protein CASSLWVAGGTFDTQYF.

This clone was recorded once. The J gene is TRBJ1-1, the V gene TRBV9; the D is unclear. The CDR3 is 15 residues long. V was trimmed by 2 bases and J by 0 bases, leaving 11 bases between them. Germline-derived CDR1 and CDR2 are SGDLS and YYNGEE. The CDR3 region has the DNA TGTGCCAGCAGCGTTGTTCAGTCTTTGAACACTGAAGCTTTCTTT. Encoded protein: CASSVVQSLNTEAFF.

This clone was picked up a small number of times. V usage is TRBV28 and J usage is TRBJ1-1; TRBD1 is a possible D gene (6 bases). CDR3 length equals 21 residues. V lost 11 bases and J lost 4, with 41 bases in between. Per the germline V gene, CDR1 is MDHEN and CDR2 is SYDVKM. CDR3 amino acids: CALSYGVGGLRDLHRSTEAFF. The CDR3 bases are TGTGCCTTATCATACGGTGTCGGGGGGCTTAGGGACCTACACCGGAGCACTGAAGCTTTCTTT.